This TCR beta chain was recorded in a study of human T cells and chemical hapten exposure. Looking at the study overall: Upper-back patch tests with 0.01% DPC were read at 6 days.

TCRdb passed the RACE reads through MiXCR, listing each CDR3 protein once. Of a few hundred thousand distinct CDR3 sequences detected, nearly 6.5% appear once; the ten largest clones hold about 5.6%. The CDR3 is made up of 15 amino acids. The V and J ends lost 4 bases and 4 bases respectively, with 16 bases between them. Germline assignment: CDR1 SGHNT and CDR2 YYREEE (reference sequence). Time point meaning: patch test 2, 6 weeks after DPC sensitization. The treatment was: therapeutic diphenylcyclopropenone sensitization with weekly scalp DPC. General study results and limits: No change in TCRs above 1 in 1000 frequency was produced by DPC sensitization. The study found expanded TCRs formed significantly more large CDR3 similarity clusters than controls.

Ten or more counts support this clonotype. Its antigen is currently unknown. This receptor was identified in a woman aged 18-29 years with alopecia areata. Some clones in this sample may be carry-over from other donors' samples. The V and J genes are TRBV5-4 and TRBJ2-3; D gene unclear. Sequences were derived from whole blood, sampled in connection with sensitization to the hapten diphenylcyclopropenone (DPC). The CDR3: CASSMGPTQADTQYF. The DNA for the CDR3 is TGTGCCAGCAGCATGGGCCCAACCCAGGCAGATACGCAGTATTTT.